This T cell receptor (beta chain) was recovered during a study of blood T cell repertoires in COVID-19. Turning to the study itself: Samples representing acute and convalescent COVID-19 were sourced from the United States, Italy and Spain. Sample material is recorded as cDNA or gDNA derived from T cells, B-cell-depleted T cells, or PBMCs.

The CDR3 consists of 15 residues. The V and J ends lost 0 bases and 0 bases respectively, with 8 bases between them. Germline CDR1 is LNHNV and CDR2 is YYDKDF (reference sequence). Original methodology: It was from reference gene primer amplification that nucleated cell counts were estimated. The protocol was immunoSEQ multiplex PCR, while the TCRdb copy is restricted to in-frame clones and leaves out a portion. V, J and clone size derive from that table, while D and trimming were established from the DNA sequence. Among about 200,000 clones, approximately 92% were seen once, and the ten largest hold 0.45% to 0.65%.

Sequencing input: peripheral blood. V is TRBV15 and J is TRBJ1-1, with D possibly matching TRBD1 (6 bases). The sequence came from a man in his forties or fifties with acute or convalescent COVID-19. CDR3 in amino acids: CATSREGALNTEAFF. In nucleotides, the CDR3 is TGTGCCACCAGCAGAGAGGGGGCCTTGAACACTGAAGCTTTCTTT. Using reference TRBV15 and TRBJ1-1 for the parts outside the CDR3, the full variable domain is DAMVIQNPRYQVTQFGKPVTLSCSQTLNHNVMYWYQQKSSQAPKLLFHYYDKDFNNEADTPDNFQSRRPNTSFCFLDIRSPGLGDTAMYLCATSREGALNTEAFFGQGTRLTVV.